This TCR beta chain was captured in a study of OX40 agonist ivuxolimab in advanced cancers. This CDR3 spans 14 amino acids. Per germline, CDR1 MDHEN and CDR2 SYDVKM. Trimming removed 5 bases from V and 4 bases from J, with 15 bases in between. TCRdb keeps only in-frame clones here, not all; method: immunoSEQ multiplex PCR. The sample holds 65,000 to 75,000 clones, roughly 84% seen once. The clonotype comes from an adult with an advanced solid tumor such as melanoma, head and neck, liver or kidney cancer. J is TRBJ2-7 and V is TRBV28; the D is unclear. Here the sequenced sample was CD4+ or CD8+ T cells sorted from blood, taken in a trial of the OX40 agonist ivuxolimab. In DNA, the CDR3 is TGTGCCAGCAGTCCCAGCCCCACCGTTTACGAGCAGTACTTC. This translates into CASSPSPTVYEQYF.